This entry lists 19 T cell receptor beta chains sequenced from one sample in a study of blood T cells in healthy people across ages. It was with a sample-barcoded 5' primer and a J-beta primer mix that a second PCR of about 6 to 11 cycles was run. TCRdb analysed the 5' RACE reads with MiXCR anew, one entry per CDR3 protein. The table lists some 670,000 distinct CDR3 sequences, around 50% of them singletons. The sample comprised blood. The source is a woman older than 75 in good health.

The V gene is TRBV11-2, the J gene TRBJ2-1; 7 nucleotides match TRBD2. This CDR3 is 17 amino acids long. Trimming took 0 bases from V and 0 from J; bases not matched to a gene: 5. Germline V gene data show CDR1 as SGHAT and CDR2 as FQNNGV. Here the CDR3 DNA reads TGTGCCAGCAGCTTAGAACGGTGGGGGGGCTCCTACAATGAGCAGTTCTTC. It is translated as CASSLERWGGSYNEQFF.

The table lists this clonotype with a few counts. CDR3: CASSLQGPGNTIYF. The DNA of the CDR3 is TGTGCCAGCAGCCTACAGGGTCCTGGAAACACCATATATTTT. V usage is TRBV3-1 and J usage is TRBJ1-3, with D maybe TRBD1 (6 bases). Germline V gene data show CDR1 as LGHDT and CDR2 as YNNKEL (reference sequence). The CDR3 is made up of 14 amino acids. Trimming took 4 bases from V and 2 from J, leaving 9 bases between them.

The V gene is TRBV6-1, the J gene TRBJ1-5; 7 bases line up with TRBD1. This CDR3 region has 16 residues. Trimming took 5 bases from V and 0 from J; bases not matched to a gene: 7. Germline loops: CDR1 MNHNS, CDR2 SASEGT. CDR3 sequence: CASSKGTAVSNQPQHF. The DNA for the CDR3 is TGTGCCAGCAGTAAAGGGACAGCGGTTAGCAATCAGCCCCAGCATTTT.

Comments on this clonotype: Possible read error: a much larger clone is one base away. CDR3 sequence: CASSLRPGYNEQFF. CDR3 sequence (DNA): TGTGCCAGCAGCTTACGACCGGGCTACAATGAGCAGTTCTTC. The rearrangement joins TRBV7-2 to TRBJ2-1; no clear D gene. Trimming removed 2 bases from V and 3 bases from J, with 8 bases in between. This CDR3 comprises 14 residues. Germline loops: CDR1 SGHTA, CDR2 FQGNSA. The full variable domain, with the rest looked up from reference TRBV7-2 and TRBJ2-1, is GAGVSQSPSNKVTEKGKDVELRCDPISGHTALYWYRQSLGQGLEFLIYFQGNSAPDKSGLPSDRFSAERTGGSVSTLTIQRTQQEDSAVYLCASSLRPGYNEQFFGPGTRLTVL.

In its sample, this clonotype was seen once. V and J are TRBV7-9 and TRBJ1-2, with D tentatively TRBD1 (6 bases). This CDR3 spans 15 amino acids. V was pared by 5 bases and J by 4 bases, with 17 bases between. Germline V gene sequence: CDR1 SEHNR, CDR2 FQNEAQ (reference sequence). The CDR3 is CASSPASGDLYGYTF. CDR3 DNA sequence: TGTGCCAGCAGCCCAGCATCAGGGGACCTCTATGGCTACACCTTC. Based on the CDR3 plus reference TRBV7-9 and TRBJ1-2, the full variable domain is DTGVSQNPRHKITKRGQNVTFRCDPISEHNRLYWYRQTLGQGPEFLTYFQNEAQLEKSRLLSDRFSAERPKGSFSTLEIQRTEQGDSAMYLCASSPASGDLYGYTFGSGTRLTVV.

V gene TRBV2 combines with J gene TRBJ1-5; unclear D gene. V dropped 1 base and J dropped 7 bases, with 11 bases sitting between them. This CDR3 is 14 amino acids long. The germline V gene encodes CDR1 SNHLY and CDR2 FYNNEI. The CDR3 coding sequence is TGTGCCAGCAGTGAAGAAAAGGGCGGGCAGCCCCAGCATTTT. Its protein product is CASSEEKGGQPQHF. The full variable domain, completed using reference TRBV2 and TRBJ1-5, is EPEVTQTPSHQVTQMGQEVILRCVPISNHLYFYWYRQILGQKVEFLVSFYNNEISEKSEIFDDQFSVERPDGSNFTLKIRSTKLEDSAMYFCASSEEKGGQPQHFGDGTRLSIL.

V gene TRBV6-6 combines with J gene TRBJ2-3, with 7 bases identical to TRBD2. CDR3 length: 15 residues. Germline V gene data show CDR1 as MNHNY and CDR2 as SVGAGI (reference sequence). The ends lost 9 bases at V and 11 bases at J; junction bases unmatched: 20. Here the CDR3 DNA reads TGTGCCAGTAATGAGCGATATCGGGGACTATCAGTGCAGTATTTT. Amino acid sequence: CASNERYRGLSVQYF.

A remark on this clonotype: This may come from a read error, since a much larger clone is one base off. The V and J genes are TRBV29-1 and TRBJ2-7; tentative D call: TRBD2 (6 bases). Trimming took off 4 bases at V and 4 bases at J, with 14 bases between the two ends. Per the germline V gene, CDR1 is SQVTM and CDR2 is ANQGSEA. The CDR3 covers 13 residues. The CDR3 region is CSVVRAGPYEQYF. In DNA form, the CDR3 reads TGCAGCGTTGTGCGAGCGGGCCCTTACGAGCAGTACTTC.

The table lists this clonotype with many counts. The gene calls are TRBV20-1 and TRBJ2-5; the D is unclear. Germline CDR1 DFQATT, CDR2 SNEGSKA (reference sequence). The V gene lost 7 bases and the J gene lost 1 base, with 7 bases spanning the gap. CDR3 length: 11 amino acids. CDR3 coding DNA: TGCAGTGAAGTCCCCCAAGAGACCCAGTACTTC. Its protein product is CSEVPQETQYF.

Details on this clonotype: This may be a read error, as it is one base from a much larger clone. The rearrangement links TRBV10-3 to TRBJ2-1; 7 bases are shared with TRBD1. Trimming removed 6 bases from V and 6 bases from J; junction bases left unmatched: 5. Germline V CDR1 and CDR2: ENHRY, SYGVKD. The CDR3 loop spans 13 amino acids. CDR3 sequence reads: CAIRGTETNEQFF. The CDR3 region has the DNA TGTGCCATCAGAGGGACAGAAACCAATGAGCAGTTCTTC.

This clonotype was seen ten or more times. J is TRBJ2-5 and V is TRBV12-3 or TRBV12-4, with 10 bases identical to TRBD2. The V segment lost 2 bases and the J segment 5 bases; nucleotides outside the gene matches: 11. The CDR3 contains 17 residues. The CDR3 DNA reads as TGTGCCAGCAGTTTAATGCCTAGCGGGAGCCTCAACGAGACCCAGTACTTC. It yields the protein CASSLMPSGSLNETQYF.

Turning to this clonotype: The junction differs from germline at one of its ends, possibly a read error. The chain combines TRBV29-1 with TRBJ1-1, with 10 bases identical to TRBD1. Germline CDR1 and CDR2: SQVTM and ANQGSEA. This CDR3 region has 15 residues. The DNA for the CDR3 is TGCAGCGTTGATAGGGGGCCGGGACAGGGGCCTGAGGCTTTCTTT. Its translation is CSVDRGPGQGPEAFF.

This chain joins TRBV29-1 and TRBJ1-3; D remains ambiguous. V was pared by 6 bases and J by 4 bases, with 13 bases between. The germline CDR1 and CDR2 sequences are SQVTM and ANQGSEA. The CDR3 consists of 13 residues. DNA for the CDR3: TGCAGCGTCGCCCGGGGTACAGGAAACACCATATATTTT. Translating it yields CSVARGTGNTIYF.

This clonotype was seen a handful of times. V gene TRBV6-5 combines with J gene TRBJ1-3; D is undetermined. This CDR3 is built from 13 residues. Trimming left V 5 bases short and J 4 bases short, with 9 bases between. The germline CDR1 and CDR2 sequences are MNHEY and SVGAGI. This chain's CDR3 is CASSTMRGNTIYF. The CDR3 DNA is TGTGCCAGCAGTACAATGCGGGGAAACACCATATATTTT.

V usage is TRBV29-1 and J usage is TRBJ2-5; maybe TRBD1 (6 bases). This CDR3 contains 13 residues. The V end lost 6 bases, the J end lost 2 bases, and 13 bases lay between the germline ends. The germline V gene has CDR1 SQVTM and CDR2 ANQGSEA. The CDR3 DNA follows: TGCAGCGTCGGAAAGAGGGGGCAAGAGACCCAGTACTTC. This codes for CSVGKRGQETQYF.

The rearrangement links TRBV6-1 to TRBJ2-5, with D perhaps matching TRBD1 (6 bases). V lost 4 bases and J lost 13, with 28 bases in between. This CDR3 contains 16 residues. Germline loops: CDR1 MNHNS, CDR2 SASEGT. The CDR3 here is CASSGGETGRNNERYF. In nucleotides, the CDR3 is TGTGCCAGCAGTGGAGGGGAGACAGGAAGAAACAATGAGCGGTACTTC.

The sample holds many counts of this clonotype. CDR3 DNA sequence: TGTGCCAGCTCATACGGACAGACCAATGAGCAGTTCTTC. Translation: CASSYGQTNEQFF. J is TRBJ2-1 and V is TRBV18; a possible D gene is TRBD1 (6 bases). CDR1 and CDR2 from the germline V gene are KGHSH and LQKENI. Trimming took 5 bases from V and 6 from J, leaving 11 bases between them. There are 13 residues in the CDR3. The variable domain in full, with the rest retrieved from reference TRBV18 and TRBJ2-1, is NAGVMQNPRHLVRRRGQEARLRCSPMKGHSHVYWYRQLPEEGLKFMVYLQKENIIDESGMPKERFSAEFPKEGPSILRIQQVVRGDSAAYFCASSYGQTNEQFFGPGTRLTVL.

About this clonotype itself: Possible read error: a much larger clone is one base away. The gene calls are TRBV20-1 and TRBJ2-1, with D maybe TRBD2 (5 bases). CDR1 DFQATT and CDR2 SNEGSKA come from the germline V gene (reference sequence). The CDR3 totals 16 residues. In DNA, the CDR3 is TGCAGTGCTAGAGGAGAGTCCCGAGGGAATTACAATGGGCAGTTCTTC. It specifies CSARGESRGNYNGQFF.

This clonotype was observed a handful of times. This sequence joins TRBV7-9 and TRBJ2-3; D is uncertain. This CDR3 contains 11 residues. V lost 5 bases, J lost 5 bases, and 5 bases lay in between. The germline CDR1 and CDR2 sequences are SEHNR and FQNEAQ (reference sequence). CDR3 amino acids: CASSERDTQYF. The CDR3 nucleotides read TGTGCCAGCAGCGAGCGAGATACGCAGTATTTT.